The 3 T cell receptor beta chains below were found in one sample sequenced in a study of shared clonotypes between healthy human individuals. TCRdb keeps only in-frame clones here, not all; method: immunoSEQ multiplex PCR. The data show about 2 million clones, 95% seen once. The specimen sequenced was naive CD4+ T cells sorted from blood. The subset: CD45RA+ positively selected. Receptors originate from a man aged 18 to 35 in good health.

CDR3 loop: CASSGTGTGSEQYF. CDR3 coding DNA: TGTGCCAGCAGCGGCACCGGGACAGGGTCCGAGCAGTACTTC. The chain has TRBV5-4 and TRBJ2-7; 9 bases align to TRBD1. The length of the CDR3 is 14 residues. Germline CDR1 SGHNT, CDR2 YYREEE (reference sequence). V was clipped by 4 bases and J by 6 bases; unmatched bases: 8. The full variable domain, with the rest looked up from reference TRBV5-4 and TRBJ2-7, is ETGVTQSPTHLIKTRGQQVTLRCSSQSGHNTVSWYQQALGQGPQFIFQYYREEENGRGNFPPRFSGLQFPNYSSELNVNALELDDSALYLCASSGTGTGSEQYFGPGTRLTVT.

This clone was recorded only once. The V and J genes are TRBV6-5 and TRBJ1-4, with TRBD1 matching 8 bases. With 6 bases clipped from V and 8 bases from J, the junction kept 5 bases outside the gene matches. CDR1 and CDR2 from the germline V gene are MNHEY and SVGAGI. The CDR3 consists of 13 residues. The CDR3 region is CASRQGVEEKLFF. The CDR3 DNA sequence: TGTGCCAGCAGACAGGGGGTAGAGGAAAAACTGTTTTTT.

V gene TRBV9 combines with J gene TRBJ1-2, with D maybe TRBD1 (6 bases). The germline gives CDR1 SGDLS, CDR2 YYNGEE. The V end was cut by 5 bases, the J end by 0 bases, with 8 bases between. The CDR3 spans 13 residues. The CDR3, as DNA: TGTGCCAGCAGACAGGGAACTAACTATGGCTACACCTTC. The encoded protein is CASRQGTNYGYTF.